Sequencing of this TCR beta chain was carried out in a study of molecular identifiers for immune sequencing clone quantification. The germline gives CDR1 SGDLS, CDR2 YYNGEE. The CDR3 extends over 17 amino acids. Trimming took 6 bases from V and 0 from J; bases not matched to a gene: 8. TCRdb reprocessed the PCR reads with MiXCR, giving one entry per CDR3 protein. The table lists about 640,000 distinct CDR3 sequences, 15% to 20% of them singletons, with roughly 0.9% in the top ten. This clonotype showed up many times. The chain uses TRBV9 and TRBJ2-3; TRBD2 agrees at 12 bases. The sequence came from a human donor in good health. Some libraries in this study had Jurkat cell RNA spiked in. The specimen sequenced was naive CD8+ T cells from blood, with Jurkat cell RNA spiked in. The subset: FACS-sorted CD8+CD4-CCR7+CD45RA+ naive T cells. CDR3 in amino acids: CASTPSGGGPSTDTQYF. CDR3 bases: TGTGCCAGCACCCCTAGCGGGGGGGGGCCTAGCACAGATACGCAGTATTTT.